This T cell receptor beta chain derives from a study of T cell repertoires in cytomegalovirus infection (dated by TCRdb to between 2018 and 2021). Study-wide context: Recently identified HLA-C-restricted CMV epitopes, whose presentation resists viral immunomodulation, were targeted by peptide stimulations together with well-studied HLA-B-restricted epitopes. Because public TCR beta signatures pointed to carriage of CMV infection together with the matching HLA type, the HLA type of each donor mattered for the analysis.

Read against the paper, the sample's treatment or condition label means: in vitro stimulation with specific CMV peptide epitopes to enrich CMV-specific T cells. What the study reported, not specific to this receptor: The ex vivo response was dominated by HLA-C-restricted CMV-specific TCR beta clonotypes, and the single most frequent clonotype in two of eight donors was supplied by these HLA-C-restricted clonotypes. Cumulative frequency of public TCR beta family members discriminated carriers of CMV infection plus the relevant HLA type in this cohort and an independent approximately 360-donor cohort.

Regarding this clonotype: The clone's antigen remains unknown. Per-nucleotide qualities are absent, and no much larger clonotype sits a single base away.

CDR1 and CDR2 (MNHGY, SAAAGT) derive from the germline V gene. The germline ends are 14 bases apart after V is trimmed by 6 bases and J by 8 bases. Measured from the cysteine to the phenylalanine, the CDR3 is 13 residues long. The CDR3 DNA has 39 bases and is translated from base 1. The reads were generated on an Illumina HiSeq 1500. TCRdb trimmed the raw reads at Q25, called clones with MiXCR and kept productive beta chains. CDR3 protein sequences are deduplicated, and each keeps its most common genes and DNA. This sample lists approximately 990,000 distinct CDR3 sequences; roughly a third were detected once. The ten most abundant clones make up roughly 12% of the sample.

The rearrangement joined TRBV6-8 to TRBJ2-1; 6 matching bases give a weak D call of TRBD2. The sequencing here drew on cultured CD8+ T cells from PBMCs, taken from culture after CMV antigen stimulation. This TCR was recovered from a human donor in good health (CMV status not recorded). Some clones in this sample may be carry-over from other donors' samples. The DNA sequence reads TGTGCCAGCAGAACGGGACTTCTCGATGAGCAGTTCTTC. Its translation is CASRTGLLDEQFF.